The next 19 T cell receptor beta chains were all read from a single sample in a study of human T cells and chemical hapten exposure. This sample's time point: pre-sensitization, week 0. This sample's treatment: therapeutic diphenylcyclopropenone sensitization with weekly scalp DPC. TCRdb redid the calling of the RACE reads with MiXCR, one entry per CDR3 protein. The data hold approximately 370,000 distinct CDR3 sequences, with roughly 6% observed a single time. This sample comprised whole blood, obtained in connection with sensitization to the hapten diphenylcyclopropenone (DPC). The receptors were gathered from a woman aged 18-29 years with alopecia areata. Some clones in this sample may be carry-over from other donors' samples.

This clonotype was counted between two and nine times. This chain joins TRBV11-3 and TRBJ2-7; D gene uncertain. The germline V and J ends were trimmed by 2 bases and 6 bases, with 11 bases remaining between them. The CDR3 spans 13 residues. Germline V gives CDR1 SGHNT, CDR2 YENEEA. The CDR3 DNA follows: TGTGCCAGCAGCTTACTCCGCAATGGCGAGCAGTACTTC. It codes for CASSLLRNGEQYF.

The gene calls are TRBV4-1 and TRBJ1-2; D is unresolved. Germline values: CDR1 MGHRA, CDR2 YSYEKL. The germline V and J ends were trimmed by 0 bases and 4 bases, with 15 bases remaining between them. CDR3 length: 16 amino acids. CDR3 in amino acids: CASSQDGSGRTYGYTF. The CDR3 nucleotides are TGCGCCAGCAGCCAAGATGGGTCCGGCAGGACCTATGGCTACACCTTC.

In this sample, this clonotype turned up many times. J is TRBJ1-2 and V is TRBV3-1, with D possibly being TRBD1 (5 bases). The V end was cut by 4 bases, the J end by 6 bases, with 12 bases between. Per the germline V gene, CDR1 is LGHDT and CDR2 is YNNKEL (reference sequence). This CDR3 contains 13 residues. The CDR3, as DNA: TGTGCCAGCAGCCTGCCAGGGCCGCATGGCTACACCTTC. Translation gives CASSLPGPHGYTF.

This clonotype has more than one count but fewer than ten. This chain connects TRBV21-1 to TRBJ2-3; the table calls TRBD1, which could not be checked here. TRBV21-1 is termed a pseudogene. The CDR3 consists of 17 residues. In DNA, the CDR3 is TGTGCCAGCAGCTCTCATTCGGGGGAAGAGGGCACAGATACGCAGTATTTT. Translated: CASSSHSGEEGTDTQYF.

This clonotype was counted between two and nine times. This chain joins TRBV4-3 and TRBJ2-2, with D possibly matching TRBD1 (6 bases). Germline V CDR1 and CDR2: LGHNA, YSLEER. This CDR3 has 15 amino acids. Trimming removed 4 bases at V and 4 bases at J, with 13 bases between. CDR3 sequence: CASSPEDRRTGELFF. Written as DNA, the CDR3 is TGCGCCAGCAGCCCCGAGGACAGACGCACCGGGGAGCTGTTTTTT.

This clonotype was seen more than once but under ten times. The rearrangement links TRBV29-1 to TRBJ2-3, with 10 bases identical to TRBD1. The ends lost 4 bases at V and 2 bases at J; junction bases unmatched: 6. Germline V gives CDR1 SQVTM, CDR2 ANQGSEA. The length of the CDR3 is 15 residues. This CDR3 reads CSVVGTGVHTDTQYF. The CDR3 DNA is TGCAGCGTTGTGGGGACAGGGGTCCACACAGATACGCAGTATTTT.

This sequence joins TRBV5-6 and TRBJ1-1, with TRBD1 as a possible D gene (5 bases). V was cut by 4 bases and J by 4 bases, with 11 bases left in between. The CDR3 loop spans 13 amino acids. Germline-derived CDR1 and CDR2 are SGHDT and YYEEEE. The CDR3 sequence: CASSARVPTEAFF. DNA for the CDR3: TGTGCCAGCAGCGCCAGGGTGCCCACTGAAGCTTTCTTT.

This sequence joins TRBV2 and TRBJ2-7; TRBD1 might be the D (6 bases). The CDR3 covers 13 residues. V shed 7 bases and J shed 3 bases, with 13 bases lying between them. CDR1 and CDR2 (germline): SNHLY, FYNNEI. DNA for the CDR3: TGTGCCAGCACGCAGGGGTACGACTACGAGCAGTACTTC. Protein sequence: CASTQGYDYEQYF.

This clonotype was counted at least ten times. The chain uses TRBV7-2 and TRBJ2-4, with D uncertain. CDR3 length: 13 amino acids. V dropped 1 base and J dropped 9 bases, with 10 bases sitting between them. Germline CDR1 SGHTA, CDR2 FQGNSA. CDR3 protein: CASSLEFDGIQYF. DNA of the CDR3: TGTGCCAGCAGCTTAGAGTTCGACGGCATTCAGTACTTC.

The chain links TRBV5-5 to TRBJ1-5; no clear D. Trimming left V 0 bases short and J 7 bases short, with 11 bases between. This CDR3 comprises 14 residues. Germline V gene lookup returns CDR1 SGHKS and CDR2 YYEKEE (reference sequence). The DNA of the CDR3 is TGTGCCAGCAGCTTGGCTAAGGAAGCCCAGCCCCAGCATTTT. This translates into CASSLAKEAQPQHF.

This clonotype was recorded at least ten times. This chain joins TRBV19 and TRBJ1-1; weak D call: TRBD1 (5 bases). Germline V gives CDR1 LNHDA, CDR2 SQIVND (reference sequence). V lost 2 bases and J lost 4, with 11 bases in between. This CDR3 spans 14 amino acids. As DNA, the CDR3 is TGTGCCAGTAGTATATCAGGGAGGAGCACTGAAGCTTTCTTT. Its translation is CASSISGRSTEAFF.

The sample holds many counts of this clonotype. The chain recombines TRBV27 with TRBJ1-1, with D possibly TRBD1 on 6 matching bases. Trimming took 5 bases from V and 0 from J, leaving 13 bases between them. This CDR3 has 15 amino acids. Germline assignment: CDR1 MNHEY and CDR2 SMNVEV (reference sequence). The CDR3 bases are TGTGCCAGCAGTCCCCGAGGGGACATGAACACTGAAGCTTTCTTT. Its translation: CASSPRGDMNTEAFF.

This clonotype was recorded a few times. The genes are TRBV12-3 or TRBV12-4 and TRBJ2-7; the D gene is possibly TRBD1 (5 bases). This CDR3 comprises 12 residues. Trimming left V 5 bases short and J 4 bases short, with 9 bases between. The CDR3 DNA follows: TGTGCCAGCAGTCAGACAGATTACGAGCAGTACTTC. The encoded protein is CASSQTDYEQYF.

V gene TRBV7-2 combines with J gene TRBJ2-1; D may be TRBD1 (5 bases). Germline CDR1 and CDR2: SGHTA and FQGNSA. V was clipped by 1 base and J by 4 bases, with 14 bases between them. This CDR3 region has 16 residues. The CDR3 nucleotides read TGTGCCAGCAGCTTAGAGGGGCCTTACTTTTACAATGAGCAGTTCTTC. It is translated as CASSLEGPYFYNEQFF. The full variable domain, its missing parts supplied by reference TRBV7-2 and TRBJ2-1, is GAGVSQSPSNKVTEKGKDVELRCDPISGHTALYWYRQSLGQGLEFLIYFQGNSAPDKSGLPSDRFSAERTGGSVSTLTIQRTQQEDSAVYLCASSLEGPYFYNEQFFGPGTRLTVL.

This clonotype was picked up many times. This sequence joins TRBV2 and TRBJ2-5; 10 bases fit TRBD2. The CDR3 extends over 15 amino acids. With 8 bases clipped from V and 1 base from J, the junction kept 7 bases outside the gene matches. Germline CDR1 is SNHLY and CDR2 is FYNNEI. DNA of the CDR3: TGTGCCAGCGAAAGGGCTAGCGGGGGCCAAGAGACCCAGTACTTC. Residues: CASERASGGQETQYF. Together with reference TRBV2 and TRBJ2-5, the CDR3 gives the full variable domain: EPEVTQTPSHQVTQMGQEVILRCVPISNHLYFYWYRQILGQKVEFLVSFYNNEISEKSEIFDDQFSVERPDGSNFTLKIRSTKLEDSAMYFCASERASGGQETQYFGPGTRLLVL.

The chain has TRBV6-6 and TRBJ1-6, with D possibly TRBD1 on 6 matching bases. Germline values: CDR1 MNHNY, CDR2 SVGAGI (reference sequence). The CDR3 spans 16 residues. V was trimmed by 0 bases and J by 10 bases, leaving 16 bases between them. The CDR3 region is CASSYSNRATNSPLHF. CDR3 nucleotide sequence: TGTGCCAGCAGTTACTCGAACAGGGCGACGAACTCACCCCTCCACTTT.

This clonotype turned up a few times. The rearrangement links TRBV10-3 to TRBJ2-7; either TRBD1 or TRBD2 may fit D (5 bases each). Germline CDR1 is ENHRY and CDR2 is SYGVKD. This CDR3 region has 13 residues. Trimming removed 6 bases at V and 9 bases at J, with 18 bases between. The CDR3 nucleotides read TGTGCCATCAGCACCGGGCTCGGGGCTCGGCAGTACTTC. Protein product: CAISTGLGARQYF.

The chain employs TRBV27 and TRBJ2-1; the match to TRBD1 covers 12 bases. This CDR3 contains 14 residues. Germline assignment: CDR1 MNHEY and CDR2 SMNVEV (reference sequence). J gave up 6 bases and V 7 bases, and 4 bases lay outside the gene matches. The CDR3 DNA sequence: TGTGCCAGCAAAAGGGACAGGGGGCTCAATGAGCAGTTCTTC. Encoded protein: CASKRDRGLNEQFF.

The table lists this clonotype with many counts. The J gene is TRBJ1-1, the V gene TRBV20-1, with D unclear. The CDR3 consists of 13 residues. The germline V and J ends were trimmed by 3 bases and 3 bases, with 11 bases remaining between them. The germline V gene encodes CDR1 DFQATT and CDR2 SNEGSKA (reference sequence). CDR3 sequence (DNA): TGCAGTGCTAGGGAGGGCGAGGACACTGAAGCTTTCTTT. The encoded protein is CSAREGEDTEAFF.